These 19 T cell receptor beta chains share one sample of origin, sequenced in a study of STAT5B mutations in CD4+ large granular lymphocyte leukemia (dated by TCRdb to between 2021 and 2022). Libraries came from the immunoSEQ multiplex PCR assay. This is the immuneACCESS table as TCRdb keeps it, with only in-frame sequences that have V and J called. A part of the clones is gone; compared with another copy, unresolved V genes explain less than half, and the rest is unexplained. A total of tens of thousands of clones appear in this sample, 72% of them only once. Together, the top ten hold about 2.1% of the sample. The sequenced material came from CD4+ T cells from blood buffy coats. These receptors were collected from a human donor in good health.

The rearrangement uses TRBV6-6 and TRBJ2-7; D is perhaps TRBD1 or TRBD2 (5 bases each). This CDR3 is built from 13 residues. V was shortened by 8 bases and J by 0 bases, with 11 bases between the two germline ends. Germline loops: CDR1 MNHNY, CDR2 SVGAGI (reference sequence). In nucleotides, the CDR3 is TGTGCCAGCGGCGCCGGGACCTCCTACGAGCAGTACTTC. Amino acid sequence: CASGAGTSYEQYF.

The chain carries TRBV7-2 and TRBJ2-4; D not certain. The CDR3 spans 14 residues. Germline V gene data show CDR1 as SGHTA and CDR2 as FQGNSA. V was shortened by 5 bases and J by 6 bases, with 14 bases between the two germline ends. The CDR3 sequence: CASSLESFRNIQYF. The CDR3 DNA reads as TGTGCCAGCAGCCTAGAATCTTTTAGAAACATTCAGTACTTC.

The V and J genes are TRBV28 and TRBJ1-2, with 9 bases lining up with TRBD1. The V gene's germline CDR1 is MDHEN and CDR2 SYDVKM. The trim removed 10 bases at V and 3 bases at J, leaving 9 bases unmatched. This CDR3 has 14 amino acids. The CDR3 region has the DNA TGTGCCACCAAGGGACAGGGAAATTACTATGGCTACACCTTC. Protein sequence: CATKGQGNYYGYTF.

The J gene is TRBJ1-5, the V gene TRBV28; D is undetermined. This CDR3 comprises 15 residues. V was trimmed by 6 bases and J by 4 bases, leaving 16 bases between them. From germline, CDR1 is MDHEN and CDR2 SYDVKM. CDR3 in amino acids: CASRPQALRNQPQHF. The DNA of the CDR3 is TGTGCCAGCAGGCCCCAGGCGCTACGTAATCAGCCCCAGCATTTT.

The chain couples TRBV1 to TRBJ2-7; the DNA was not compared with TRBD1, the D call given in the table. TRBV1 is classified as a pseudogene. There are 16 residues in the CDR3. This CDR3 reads CTSSQDRDNGSYEQYF. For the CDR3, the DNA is TGCACCAGCAGCCAAGATAGGGACAACGGGTCCTACGAGCAGTACTTC.

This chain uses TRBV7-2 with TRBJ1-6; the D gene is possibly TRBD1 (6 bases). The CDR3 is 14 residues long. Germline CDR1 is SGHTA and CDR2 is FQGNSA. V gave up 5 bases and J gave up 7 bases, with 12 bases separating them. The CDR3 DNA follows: TGTGCCAGCAGCCGGGTGGGGGGCAATTCACCCCTCCACTTT. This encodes CASSRVGGNSPLHF.

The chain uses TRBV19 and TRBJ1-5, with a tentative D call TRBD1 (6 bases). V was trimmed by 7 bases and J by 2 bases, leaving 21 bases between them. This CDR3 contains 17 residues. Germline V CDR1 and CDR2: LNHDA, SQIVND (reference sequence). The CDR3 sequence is CASTAPPGTGRNQPQHF. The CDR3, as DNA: TGTGCCAGTACCGCCCCCCCAGGTACAGGGCGCAATCAGCCCCAGCATTTT.

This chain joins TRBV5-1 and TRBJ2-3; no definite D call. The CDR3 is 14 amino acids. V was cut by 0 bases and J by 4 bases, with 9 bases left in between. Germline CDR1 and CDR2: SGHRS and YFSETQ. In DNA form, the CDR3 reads TGCGCCAGCAGCTTGGACCCTCGGGCAGATACGCAGTATTTT. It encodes CASSLDPRADTQYF.

The CDR3 reads CASSQVVGQGAPGYGYTF. For the CDR3, the DNA is TGTGCCAGCAGCCAAGTCGTGGGACAGGGCGCTCCCGGGTATGGCTACACCTTC. The chain combines TRBV4-2 with TRBJ1-2; 9 nucleotides align to TRBD1. The CDR3 sequence is 18 residues long. J lost 5 bases, V lost 1 base, and 14 bases had no gene match. Germline lookup yields CDR1 LGHNA and CDR2 YNFKEQ.

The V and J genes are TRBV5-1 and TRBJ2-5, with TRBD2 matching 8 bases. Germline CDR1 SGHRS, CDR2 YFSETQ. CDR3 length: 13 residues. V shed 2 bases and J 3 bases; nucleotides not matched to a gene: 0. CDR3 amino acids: CASSFSGEETQYF. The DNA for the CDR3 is TGCGCCAGCAGCTTTAGCGGGGAAGAGACCCAGTACTTC.

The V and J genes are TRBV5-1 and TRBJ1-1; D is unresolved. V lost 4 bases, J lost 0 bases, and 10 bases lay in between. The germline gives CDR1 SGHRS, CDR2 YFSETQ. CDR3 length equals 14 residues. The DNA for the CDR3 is TGCGCCAGCAGCGCGGGTGGAATGAACACTGAAGCTTTCTTT. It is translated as CASSAGGMNTEAFF.

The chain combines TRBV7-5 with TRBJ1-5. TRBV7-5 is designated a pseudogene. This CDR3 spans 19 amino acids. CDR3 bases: TGTGCCAGAAGCTTAAGTGGTACCTTACCTCAACTAGACAATCAGCCCCAGCATTTT. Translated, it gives CARSLSGTLPQLDNQPQHF.

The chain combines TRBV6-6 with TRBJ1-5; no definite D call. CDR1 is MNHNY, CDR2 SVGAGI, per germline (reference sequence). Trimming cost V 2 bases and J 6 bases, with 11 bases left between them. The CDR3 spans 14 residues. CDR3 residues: CASSYAPDSQPQHF. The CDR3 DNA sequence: TGTGCCAGCAGTTACGCCCCCGATTCTCAGCCCCAGCATTTT.

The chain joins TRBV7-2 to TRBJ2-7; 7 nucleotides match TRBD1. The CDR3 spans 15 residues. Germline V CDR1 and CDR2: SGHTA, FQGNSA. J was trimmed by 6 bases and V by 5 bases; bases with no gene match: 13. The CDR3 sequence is CASSPRGPTGSEQYF. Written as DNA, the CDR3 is TGTGCCAGCAGCCCCAGGGGCCCGACAGGGAGCGAGCAGTACTTC.

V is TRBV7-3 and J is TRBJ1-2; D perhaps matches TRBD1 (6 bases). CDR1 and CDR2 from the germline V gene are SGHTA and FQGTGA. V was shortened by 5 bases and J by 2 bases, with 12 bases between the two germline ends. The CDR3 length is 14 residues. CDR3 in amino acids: CASSPRQANYGYTF. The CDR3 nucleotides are TGTGCCAGCAGCCCCAGACAGGCCAACTATGGCTACACCTTC. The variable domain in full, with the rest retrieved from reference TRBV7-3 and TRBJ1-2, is GAGVSQTPSNKVTEKGKYVELRCDPISGHTALYWYRQSLGQGPEFLIYFQGTGAADDSGLPNDRFFAVRPEGSVSTLKIQRTERGDSAVYLCASSPRQANYGYTFGSGTRLTVV.

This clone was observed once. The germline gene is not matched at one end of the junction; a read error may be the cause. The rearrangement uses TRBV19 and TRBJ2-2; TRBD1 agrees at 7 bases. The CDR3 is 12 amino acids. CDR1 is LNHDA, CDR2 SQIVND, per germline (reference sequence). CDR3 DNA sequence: TGTGCCAGTAGTAACTTCCCAGGGGGGCTGTTTTTT. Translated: CASSNFPGGLFF.

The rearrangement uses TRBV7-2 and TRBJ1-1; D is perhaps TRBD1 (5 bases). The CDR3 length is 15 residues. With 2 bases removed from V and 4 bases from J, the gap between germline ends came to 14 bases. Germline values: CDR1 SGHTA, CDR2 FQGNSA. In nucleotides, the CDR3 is TGTGCCAGCAGCTTAACGGGACGACAGACCACTGAAGCTTTCTTT. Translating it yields CASSLTGRQTTEAFF.

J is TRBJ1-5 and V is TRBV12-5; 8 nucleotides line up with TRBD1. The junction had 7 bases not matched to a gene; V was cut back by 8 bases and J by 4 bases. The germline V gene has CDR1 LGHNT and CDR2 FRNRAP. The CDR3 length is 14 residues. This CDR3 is CASTGGNENQPQHF. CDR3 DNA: TGTGCTAGTACAGGGGGTAACGAGAATCAGCCCCAGCATTTT.

CDR3 nucleotides: TGTGCCAGCAGCTTGGCCCGGGGTACCCATGGCTACACCTTC. Amino acid sequence: CASSLARGTHGYTF. This chain uses TRBV5-4 with TRBJ1-2; the D is unclear. The CDR3 has 14 residues. V was shortened by 0 bases and J by 6 bases, with 12 bases between the two germline ends. The germline V gene encodes CDR1 SGHNT and CDR2 YYREEE (reference sequence).